These 7 T cell receptor beta chains originate from one sample sequenced in a study of shared clonotypes between healthy human individuals. Measured with immunoSEQ multiplex PCR; TCRdb has only the in-frame clones, and not every one. The sample has about 980,000 clones, less than 85% seen once; the top ten hold approximately 1.5%. Input material: memory CD4+ T cells sorted from blood. Described subset: CD45RA-negative fraction. The receptor set was obtained from a man aged 18 to 29 in good health.

Worth noting for this clone: Sequence at one end of the junction differs from germline and may be a read error. The V gene is TRBV18, the J gene TRBJ1-4; a possible D gene is TRBD1 (5 bases). This CDR3 region has 15 residues. Germline CDR1 is KGHSH and CDR2 is LQKENI. CDR3 amino acids: CASSPSGDGNGKLFF. CDR3 coding DNA: TGTGCCAGCTCACCATCGGGGGATGGTAATGGAAAACTGTTTTTT.

This chain joins TRBV30 and TRBJ1-6, with D perhaps TRBD1 (6 bases). Per the germline V gene, CDR1 is GTSNPN and CDR2 is SVGIG (reference sequence). V lost 1 base, J lost 9 bases, and 13 bases lay in between. The CDR3 length is 14 residues. The CDR3 loop reads CAWSGWTVSSPLHF. DNA for the CDR3: TGTGCCTGGAGTGGTTGGACAGTGTCTTCACCCCTCCACTTT.

This chain uses TRBV28 with TRBJ1-1; D is unclear. The CDR3 is 14 residues long. Trimming left V 2 bases short and J 6 bases short, with 13 bases between. Germline CDR1 reads MDHEN; CDR2 reads SYDVKM. CDR3 DNA: TGTGCCAGCAGTTTAGACCCTTCGCACCCTGAAGCTTTCTTT. Translating it yields CASSLDPSHPEAFF. Drawing the rest from reference TRBV28 and TRBJ1-1, the complete variable domain is DVKVTQSSRYLVKRTGEKVFLECVQDMDHENMFWYRQDPGLGLRLIYFSYDVKMKEKGDIPEGYSVSREKKERFSLILESASTNQTSMYLCASSLDPSHPEAFFGQGTRLTVV.

This sequence joins TRBV5-1 and TRBJ1-1, with 8 bases aligning to TRBD1. Per the germline V gene, CDR1 is SGHRS and CDR2 is YFSETQ. The junction had 8 bases not matched to a gene; V was cut back by 3 bases and J by 4 bases. This CDR3 is built from 15 residues. CDR3 loop: CASSSSTGASTEAFF. The CDR3 region has the DNA TGCGCCAGCAGCTCCTCGACAGGGGCGAGCACTGAAGCTTTCTTT.

In this sample, this clone turned up a few times. V and J are TRBV5-1 and TRBJ2-5; TRBD2 might be the D (5 bases). Germline V gene data show CDR1 as SGHRS and CDR2 as YFSETQ. CDR3 length: 16 residues. With 0 bases removed from V and 2 bases from J, the gap between germline ends came to 14 bases. The CDR3 nucleotides read TGCGCCAGCAGCTTGGGGGGAGTGAGCGTACAAGAGACCCAGTACTTC. This translates into CASSLGGVSVQETQYF.

J is TRBJ2-7 and V is TRBV29-1; no definite D call. This CDR3 contains 11 residues. The V end lost 7 bases, the J end lost 5 bases, and 12 bases lay between the germline ends. The germline gives CDR1 SQVTM, CDR2 ANQGSEA. The CDR3 DNA sequence: TGCAGCGGCTACGGTGAAAACGAGCAGTACTTC. Translated, it gives CSGYGENEQYF.

V is TRBV7-9 and J is TRBJ2-7; D is undetermined. This CDR3 region has 12 residues. Germline lookup yields CDR1 SEHNR and CDR2 FQNEAQ (reference sequence). V was cut by 1 base and J by 3 bases, with 4 bases left in between. CDR3 sequence: CASSLVHYEQYF. DNA for the CDR3: TGTGCCAGCAGCTTAGTACACTACGAGCAGTACTTC.